Here is one TCR beta chain with its context. The antigen is unknown. Method: immunoSEQ multiplex PCR; TCRdb's copy keeps in-frame clones and lacks some. The sample holds 25,000 to 35,000 clones, roughly 91% seen once. This entry comes from a study of T cells in localized non-small cell lung cancer. V shed 5 bases, J shed 3 bases, and the junction held 7 bases outside the gene matches. Germline CDR1 and CDR2: SGHTA and FQGNSA. The CDR3 extends over 16 amino acids. Whole-study findings and limits: Longer overall survival associated with higher blood T cell density; shorter survival with higher adjacent-lung clonality. In uninvolved adjacent lung, T cell clonality reached its highest value, exceeding tumor.

The sample consisted of peripheral blood, taken before any cancer treatment. This TCR was sampled from a female donor aged 60 or older with stage III squamous cell lung carcinoma. The chain carries TRBV7-2 and TRBJ2-7, with 13 bases aligning to TRBD2. CDR3 loop: CASSRTSGGGLYEQYF. In DNA, the CDR3 is TGTGCCAGCAGCCGGACTAGCGGGGGTGGACTCTACGAGCAGTACTTC.